This T cell receptor (beta chain) was profiled in a study of cytomegalovirus exposure and HLA in healthy donors (dated by TCRdb to about 2017). Regarding the study in general: According to an earlier analysis of several hundred of the donors, 150 million to 200 million T cells yielded over 100 million unique TCR beta sequences and approximately 300 Gb of sequence data. An early release that covered about 600 HLA-typed donors contained around 330 gigabases of sequencing data and around 80 million unique TCR sequences. The genetic ancestry cluster associated with self-reported Caucasian donors included 80% to 90% of the 300 to 400 genotyped donors. The study aimed to test whether signatures of past pathogen exposure could be identified by cataloging public T cell receptors. The study profiled the T cell repertoires of around 700 subjects by immunosequencing and related them to cytomegalovirus serostatus. A separate validation cohort of roughly 120 different subjects was used in addition to the roughly 670-subject first cohort. High-throughput TCR immunosequencing, statistical association of individual TCRs with disease status, and machine learning were combined to predict cytomegalovirus infection status. A later analysis re-examined previously published TCR beta repertoires from more than 600 donors and added high-resolution HLA genotyping to investigate patterns of TCR occurrence. Rather than drawing on any new phenotypic data, the later analysis identified candidate immune exposures from TCR beta sequences and the way those sequences occurred across donors. In an earlier analysis of more than 550 of the donors, high-throughput TCR beta sequencing was used to judge whether each TCR beta V gene segment behaved as functional or pseudogenic. Donor age, sex, ethnicity and CMV serostatus were compiled together with the repertoire data. Genome-wide SNP genotypes for about 60% of the 666 donors were used in a later genetic analysis, which treated that subset as a discovery cohort. All discovery cohort repertoires had been generated on a single sequencing platform. HLA typing covered class I and class II loci at four-digit resolution. Typing coverage differed by locus: A, B, C, DRB1 and DQB1 were typed in about 620-630 donors, DQA1 in around 500, DPA1 in approximately 610, and DPB1 in 472. A handful of DR-DQ haplotypes were handled as single units for association and clustering because linkage in the cohort was strong. Among 398 genotyped donors of the cohort, an average of roughly 230,000 unique TCR beta nucleotide sequences was sequenced per donor, of which about 20% were non-productive.

Receptor amplification or capture employed the immunoSEQ multiplex PCR assay. For the multiplex PCR, a mixture combining 60 forward primers for TCR Vbeta segments and 13 reverse primers for TCR Jbeta segments was used. Amplification of the CDR3 region of rearranged TCR beta genes was performed with a multiplex PCR assay on genomic DNA. The amplified TCR beta libraries were sequenced on the Illumina HiSeq System as 87-base-pair reads. The authors' pipeline ran thus. A later analysis counted some 80 million unique TCR beta chains across the approximately 700 repertoires, and roughly 11 million of these chains were shared by at least two donors. Raw reads were error-corrected and collapsed into unique sequences by a nearest-neighbor algorithm in which closely related sequences were merged to remove PCR and sequencing errors. CDR3 sequences were aligned to IMGT reference sequences to assign V, D and J gene segments. Each retained sequence needed at least a six-nucleotide match to both a V gene segment and a J gene segment. A rearrangement was called productive if the CDR3 had no stop codons and remained in frame with V and J, and every other rearrangement was called non-productive. CDR3 was defined by IMGT convention, running from the second conserved V-encoded cysteine to the conserved J-encoded phenylalanine. In an earlier analysis of around 600 of the donors, sequences lacking an unambiguous match to a single V gene segment were excluded. In an earlier analysis of more than 500 of the donors, a V segment was called functional when productive rearrangements were above 56.7%, and segregating when the standard deviation between donors exceeded 5%. A statistical classification framework was built to diagnose cytomegalovirus status from the catalog of TCR beta chain sequences. V and J gene assignment, in a later analysis, came from comparing TCR nucleotide sequences with IMGT/GENE-DB human TR gene sequences. Using the TCRdist pipeline, a later analysis assigned CDR3 sequences along with most-parsimonious VDJ recombination scenarios. In a later analysis, each TCR beta chain was defined by its CDR3 amino acid sequence together with its V-gene family, and reads without a unique V-gene family were excluded. As a way to deal with suspected cross-contamination and a sequencing artifact, a later analysis dropped nearly 600 nucleotide sequences that were highly shared and had low generation probability. A later analysis calculated a clonal expansion index for each public chain from normalized within-repertoire ranks of inferred template counts. A later analysis computed generation probabilities with a VDJ recombination model fitted to out-of-frame rearrangements, and checked the results against IGoR. Hypergeometric tests were used in a later analysis to score TCR-TCR, TCR-HLA and TCR-CMV co-occurrence, with a repertoire-size bias correction applied to the TCR pairs. False discovery rates were estimated in a later analysis by permuting HLA or CMV assignments 20 times. In a later analysis, co-occurring TCRs were grouped using DBSCAN, and TCRdist sequence similarity was added for clustering within HLA-allele-positive subsets. Co-occurrence clustering excluded repertoires with fewer than 30,000 or more than 120,000 public chains, plus five with anomalous nucleotide sharing. Here the immuneACCESS table is served through TCRdb, limited to in-frame sequences with V and J called. Missing clones are a known gap in these copies; in checked studies unresolved V genes cover under half, and the rest lacks a known reason. V and J calls and clone size are copied from that table; D and trimming were computed from the DNA. This sample lists roughly 200,000 clones; roughly four fifths were detected once. The ten biggest clones cover just under 3% of the sample.

General study outcomes and caveats: In a later analysis, most CMV-associated TCR beta chains were found to appear HLA-restricted, with HLA associations seemingly driven largely by CMV exposure. In vitro tests confirmed that a few of the cytomegalovirus-associated TCR beta chains recognize cytomegalovirus antigens. Because some donors lacked HLA typing at each locus, the association tests relied only on the typed subset. The classifier was reported to diagnose cytomegalovirus status with high specificity and sensitivity in both the original and validation cohorts. In a later analysis, TCR association rates were found to vary across HLA loci, with the most associated TCRs seen for DRB1 alleles and the fewest for HLA-C alleles. Presence/absence analyses assumed roughly uniform sequencing depth across donors, an assumption that may not hold. CMV serostatus was the only immune exposure information available for the cohort. A later genetic analysis reported fewer N-insertions in productive TCRs among donors in an Asian-associated ancestry cluster than the approximately 670-donor mean. When HLA alleles, especially DR and DQ, strongly co-occurred, attributing TCR associations to individual alleles was difficult. Compared with equally common non-associated chains, HLA-associated TCR beta chains in a later analysis were more clonally expanded and had lower generation probabilities. The study gave a list of some 150 TCR beta chains associated with cytomegalovirus. An earlier analysis of some 560 of the donors showed that most TCR beta V segments appeared in productive rearrangements either about 87% or about 30% of the time, which broadly matched IMGT annotations. Linkage disequilibrium might explain the correlated functional status among segregating V segments, but an unknown experimental factor could not be excluded. According to the authors, the approach could potentially be generalized to other disease states and immunological phenotypes. A later analysis associated about 17,000 TCR beta sequences with specific HLA alleles at a false discovery rate of 0.05. A later genetic analysis associated a missense DCLRE1C variant with V-gene and J-gene trimming of TCR beta chains, and an independent cohort replicated the association. The sequencing pipeline was judged likely to have produced a cluster of highly shared sequence variants as a technical artifact. Fewer than 20 rarely observed V segments, including chromosome 9 orphons, were excluded from the earlier analysis of approximately 500 of the donors because counts were too low. Most TCR sequences were seen in very few donors, while some public TCRs were found in many individuals. The 87-base-pair reads could not distinguish some IMGT-functional V segments, including TRBV6-2 and TRBV6-3, so those segments were excluded. Several of the top co-occurrence clusters appeared to be linked to parvovirus B19, influenza, CMV and Epstein-Barr virus, according to a later analysis. A further reported finding was that TCR beta sequences accurately predicted the HLA-A and HLA-B alleles for most subjects in the first cohort. In this cohort, only TCR beta chains were sequenced, and detectable features were limited by the absence of alpha or paired-chain data.

This clone appeared once. Its antigen is not yet known. No qualities accompany the bases; no much larger clone lies one base away. The cohort comprised 710 or so healthy bone marrow donors. All cohort members were sampled while nominally healthy, although unrecorded immune exposures were likely present. The donor was CMV seronegative and belonged to the group of 320 or so seronegative cohort members. A peripheral blood sample was provided by each donor, and peripheral blood mononuclear cells were used for TCR beta sequencing. The Qiagen DNeasy Blood Extraction Kit was used to extract genomic DNA from the blood cell samples. Unmatched junction bases come to 9, with V trimmed by 4 bases and J by 3 bases. The germline V gene provides CDR1 MNHNS and CDR2 SASEGT. The CDR3 covers 16 residues, taking in both the cysteine and the phenylalanine. Of the read, only the CDR3 DNA is kept; its 48 bases are in frame from base 1.

Sequenced sample: PBMCs. The TCR comes from a male donor in good health and CMV-seronegative. The V gene is TRBV6-1 and the J gene is TRBJ1-5; 7 junctional bases match TRBD1. CDR3 protein: CASSGQGPAFNQPQHF. The sequenced DNA: TGTGCCAGCAGTGGACAGGGTCCGGCCTTCAATCAGCCCCAGCATTTT.